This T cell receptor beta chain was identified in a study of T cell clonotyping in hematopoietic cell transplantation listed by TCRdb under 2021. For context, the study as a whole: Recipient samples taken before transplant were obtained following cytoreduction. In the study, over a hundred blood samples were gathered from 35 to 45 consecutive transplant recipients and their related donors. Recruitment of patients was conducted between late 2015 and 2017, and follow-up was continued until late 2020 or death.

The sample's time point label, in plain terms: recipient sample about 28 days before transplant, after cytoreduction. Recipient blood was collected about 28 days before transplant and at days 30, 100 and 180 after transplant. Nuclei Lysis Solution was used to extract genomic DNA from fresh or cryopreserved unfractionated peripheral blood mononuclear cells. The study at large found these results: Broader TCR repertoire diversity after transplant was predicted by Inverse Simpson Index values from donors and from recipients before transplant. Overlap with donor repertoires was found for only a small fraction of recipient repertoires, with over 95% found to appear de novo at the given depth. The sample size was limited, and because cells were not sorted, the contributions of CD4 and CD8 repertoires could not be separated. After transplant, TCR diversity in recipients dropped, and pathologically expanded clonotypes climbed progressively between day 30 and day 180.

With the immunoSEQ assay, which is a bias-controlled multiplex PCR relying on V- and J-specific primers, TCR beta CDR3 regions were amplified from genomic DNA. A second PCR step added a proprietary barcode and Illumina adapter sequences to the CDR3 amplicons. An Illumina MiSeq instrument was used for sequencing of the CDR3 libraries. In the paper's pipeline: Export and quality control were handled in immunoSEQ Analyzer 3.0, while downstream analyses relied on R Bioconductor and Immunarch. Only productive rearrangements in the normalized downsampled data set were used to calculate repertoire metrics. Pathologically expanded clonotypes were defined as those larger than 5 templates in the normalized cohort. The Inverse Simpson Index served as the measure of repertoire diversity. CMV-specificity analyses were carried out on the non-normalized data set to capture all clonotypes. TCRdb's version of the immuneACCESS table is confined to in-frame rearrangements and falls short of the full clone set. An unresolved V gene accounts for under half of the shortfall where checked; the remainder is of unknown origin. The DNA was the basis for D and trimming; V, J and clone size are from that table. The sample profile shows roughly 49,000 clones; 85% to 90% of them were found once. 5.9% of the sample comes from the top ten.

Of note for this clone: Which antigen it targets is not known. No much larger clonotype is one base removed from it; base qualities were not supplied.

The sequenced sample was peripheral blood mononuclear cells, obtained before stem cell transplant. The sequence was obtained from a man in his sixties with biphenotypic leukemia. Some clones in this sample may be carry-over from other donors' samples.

The encoded CDR3 is CASSLPGGITDTQYF. The bases read TGTGCCAGCAGTTTACCTGGGGGGATCACAGATACGCAGTATTTT. The receptor chain draws on TRBV28 and TRBJ2-3; the D gene is perhaps TRBD2, from 6 matching bases. Trimming takes 2 bases from V and 2 bases from J, and the germline ends sit 11 bases apart. As encoded in the germline V gene, CDR1 is MDHEN while CDR2 is SYDVKM. Spanning cysteine to phenylalanine, the CDR3 consists of 15 amino acids. Of the read, only the CDR3 DNA is kept; its 45 bases are in frame from base 1.